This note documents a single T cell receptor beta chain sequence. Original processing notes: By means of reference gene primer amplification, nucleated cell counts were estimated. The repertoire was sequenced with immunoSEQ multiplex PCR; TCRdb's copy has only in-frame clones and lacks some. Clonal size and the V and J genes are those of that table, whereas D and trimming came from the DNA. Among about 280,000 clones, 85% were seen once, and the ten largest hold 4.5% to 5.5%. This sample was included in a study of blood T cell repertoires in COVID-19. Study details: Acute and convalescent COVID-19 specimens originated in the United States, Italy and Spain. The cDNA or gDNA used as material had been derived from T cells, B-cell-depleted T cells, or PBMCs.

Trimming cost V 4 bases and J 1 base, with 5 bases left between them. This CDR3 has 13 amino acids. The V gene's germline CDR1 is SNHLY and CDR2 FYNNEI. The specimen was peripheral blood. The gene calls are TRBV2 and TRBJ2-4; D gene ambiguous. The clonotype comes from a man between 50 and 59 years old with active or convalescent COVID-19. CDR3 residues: CASSAEAKNIQYF. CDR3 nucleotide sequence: TGTGCCAGCAGTGCGGAGGCCAAAAACATTCAGTACTTC.